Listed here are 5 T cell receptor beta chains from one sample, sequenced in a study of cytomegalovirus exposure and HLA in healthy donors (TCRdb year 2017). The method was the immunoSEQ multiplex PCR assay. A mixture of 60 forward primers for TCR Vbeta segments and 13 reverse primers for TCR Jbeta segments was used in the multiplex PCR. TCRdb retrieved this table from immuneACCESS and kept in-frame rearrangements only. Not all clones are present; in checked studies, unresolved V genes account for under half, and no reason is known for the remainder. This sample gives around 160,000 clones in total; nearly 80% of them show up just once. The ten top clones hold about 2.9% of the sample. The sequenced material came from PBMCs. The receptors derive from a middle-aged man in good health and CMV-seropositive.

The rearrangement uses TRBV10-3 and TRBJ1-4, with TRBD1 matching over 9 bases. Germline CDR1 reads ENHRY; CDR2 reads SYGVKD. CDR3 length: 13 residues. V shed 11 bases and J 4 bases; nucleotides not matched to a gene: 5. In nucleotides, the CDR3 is TGTGCCGTAAGGACAGGGGTTAATGAAAAACTGTTTTTT. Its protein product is CAVRTGVNEKLFF.

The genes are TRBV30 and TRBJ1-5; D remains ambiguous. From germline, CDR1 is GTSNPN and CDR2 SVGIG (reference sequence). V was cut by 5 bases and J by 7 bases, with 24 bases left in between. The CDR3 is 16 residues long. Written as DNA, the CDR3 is TGTGCCTGGGAACCCTCAGCTTCAAGGTTGGGCCAGCCCCAGCATTTT. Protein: CAWEPSASRLGQPQHF.

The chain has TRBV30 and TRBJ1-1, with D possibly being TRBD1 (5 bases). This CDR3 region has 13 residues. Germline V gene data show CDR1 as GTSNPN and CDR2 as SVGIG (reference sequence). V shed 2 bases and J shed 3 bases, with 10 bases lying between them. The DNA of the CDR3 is TGTGCCTGGAGTAGGCAGGGTGACACTGAAGCTTTCTTT. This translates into CAWSRQGDTEAFF.

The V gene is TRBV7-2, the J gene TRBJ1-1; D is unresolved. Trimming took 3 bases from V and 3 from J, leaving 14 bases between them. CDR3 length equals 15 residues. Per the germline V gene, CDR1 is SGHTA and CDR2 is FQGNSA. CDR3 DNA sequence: TGTGCCAGCAGCTTTTTATCAAGTTCGGACACTGAAGCTTTCTTT. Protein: CASSFLSSSDTEAFF.

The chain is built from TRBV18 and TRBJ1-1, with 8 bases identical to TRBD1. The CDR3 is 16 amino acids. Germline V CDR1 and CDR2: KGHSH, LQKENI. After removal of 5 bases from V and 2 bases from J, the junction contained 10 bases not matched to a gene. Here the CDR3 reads CASSAAQGGFNTEAFF. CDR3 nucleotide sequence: TGTGCCAGCTCAGCCGCACAGGGGGGCTTCAACACTGAAGCTTTCTTT.